These T cell receptor beta chains were read from a single sample in a study of control samples from healthy donors and cancer patients. The assay was immunoSEQ multiplex PCR, and TCRdb's table has in-frame clones only and misses some. This table has under 150,000 clones, approximately 93% appearing once. The specimen sequenced was blood. The receptor source for this set is a man between 25 and 39 years old in good health. The CDR3 runs from the conserved cysteine through the conserved F or W. D genes are given only for firm matches. Not all rows give a size; the values are once, few, many and, for expanded clones, a class.

CDR3 DNA	CDR3 protein	V gene	J gene	D gene	clone size
TGTGCCAGCAGCTTCAACAGAATCTATGGCTACACCTTC	CASSFNRIYGYTF	TRBV7-9	TRBJ1-2	-	-
TGTGCCAGTAGTATCCGTTTTTCGGGATTAAAGGGGGAGACCCAGTACTTC	CASSIRFSGLKGETQYF	TRBV19	TRBJ2-5	-	-
TGTGCCAGCAGCAAACTACCCCTCCACTTT	CASSKLPLHF	TRBV21-1	TRBJ1-6	-	-
TGTGCCAGCAGCTTAGATGGGAATCAGCCCCAGCATTTT	CASSLDGNQPQHF	TRBV7-9	TRBJ1-5	-	-
TGCGCCAGCAGCTTGGATAGGGTAAAGCAGCCCCAGCATTTT	CASSLDRVKQPQHF	TRBV5-1	TRBJ1-5	-	-
TGTGCCAGCAGCCAAGATTCGACTGAAGCTTTCTTT	CASSQDSTEAFF	TRBV4-2	TRBJ1-1	-	-
TGTGCCAGCAGCTTAGCTTGGACTAGCGGCCTACCGACCGGGGAGCTGTTTTTT	CASSLAWTSGLPTGELFF	TRBV7-2	TRBJ2-2	TRBD2	-
TGTGCCAGCAGCTTGGGGAGGGGACCAAATCAGCCCCAGCATTTT	CASSLGRGPNQPQHF	TRBV5-8	TRBJ1-5	-	-
TGTGCCAGCAGTTCCGCGGGACCCGATCAGCCCCAGCATTTT	CASSSAGPDQPQHF	TRBV28	TRBJ1-5	-	-
TGTGCCAGCAGATCGGCTGGACAGGGGGCCGAGCAGTACTTC	CASRSAGQGAEQYF	TRBV28	TRBJ2-7	TRBD1	-
TGTGCCAGCAGTCTCCTAGCTTCTCAAGAGACCCAGTACTTC	CASSLLASQETQYF	TRBV6-5	TRBJ2-5	-	-
TGTGCCAGCAGCTTGGTTGGGGCTAACACCGGGGAGCTGTTTTTT	CASSLVGANTGELFF	TRBV5-4	TRBJ2-2	-	-
TGTGCCAGAAGCCCTACTAGCGGGGGGGATACGCAGTATTTT	CARSPTSGGDTQYF	TRBV7-5	TRBJ2-3	-	-
TGTGCCAGTAGAACCCGGGACACTATCTATGGCTACACCTTC	CASRTRDTIYGYTF	TRBV19	TRBJ1-2	-	-
TGTGCCAGCAGTCAGCAACAGAACTTCTATGGCTACACCTTC	CASSQQQNFYGYTF	TRBV27	TRBJ1-2	-	-
TGCGCCAGCAGCCCAGGACGGAGTCAAGAGACCCAGTACTTC	CASSPGRSQETQYF	TRBV5-1	TRBJ2-5	-	-
TGTGCCAGCTCACCGGGGACCTACACAGATACGCAGTATTTT	CASSPGTYTDTQYF	TRBV18	TRBJ2-3	-	-
TGTGCCAGCAGTGATCGCTGGGCACCCCTCCACTTT	CASSDRWAPLHF	TRBV6-1	TRBJ1-6	-	-
TGCGCCAGCAGCTCCAAACAGGGGCTAAACACTGAAGCTTTCTTT	CASSSKQGLNTEAFF	TRBV5-1	TRBJ1-1	TRBD1	-
TGCGCCAGCAGCCAAGTACAGGGAGACGGCTACACCTTC	CASSQVQGDGYTF	TRBV4-1	TRBJ1-2	-	-
TGTGCCACCCGGAGTCCCGGGTTAAGCGGAGGTGAGCAGTTCTTC	CATRSPGLSGGEQFF	TRBV28	TRBJ2-1	-	-
TGTGCCAGTAGTATTGGCGATTCACCCCTCCACTTT	CASSIGDSPLHF	TRBV19	TRBJ1-6	-	-
TGTGCCAGCTCAACTCAACCTTCTCGGGGCGAGCAGTACTTC	CASSTQPSRGEQYF	TRBV18	TRBJ2-7	-	once
TGTGCCAGCAGTCTACCGAAGAGACGCCCCATGAACACTGAAGCTTTCTTT	CASSLPKRRPMNTEAFF	TRBV28	TRBJ1-1	-	-
TGTGCCAGCAGCTCCCGGCCTAGTTGGGACGGCATCCAAGAGACCCAGTACTTC	CASSSRPSWDGIQETQYF	TRBV7-3	TRBJ2-5	-	-
TGTGCCAGCAGTGGTTTGAGGGGGTCACGCACAGATACGCAGTATTTT	CASSGLRGSRTDTQYF	TRBV6-1	TRBJ2-3	-	once
TGTGCCAGCAGTTCCGGGACAGGGGAAGAGCAGTACTTC	CASSSGTGEEQYF	TRBV6-5	TRBJ2-7	TRBD1	-
TGTGCCAGTGTGACAAGTCCTACTGGAAACACCATATATTTT	CASVTSPTGNTIYF	TRBV19	TRBJ1-3	-	-
TGTGCCAGCAGCCCCGGGCGCAATTCACCCCTCCACTTT	CASSPGRNSPLHF	TRBV5-4	TRBJ1-6	-	-
TGTGCCAGCAGCCTGGACAGGGGGCGGGATGACTATGGCTACACCTTC	CASSLDRGRDDYGYTF	TRBV28	TRBJ1-2	TRBD1	-
TGTGCCAGCAGAGCACAGTCCATGAACACTGAAGCTTTCTTT	CASRAQSMNTEAFF	TRBV5-4	TRBJ1-1	-	-
TGTGCCAGCAGCTCCCGGACCGAGGCAGAGACCCAGTACTTC	CASSSRTEAETQYF	TRBV3-1/TRBV3-2	TRBJ2-5	-	-
TGTGCCACAAGGGGCCGATTGAATGAAAAACTGTTTTTT	CATRGRLNEKLFF	TRBV24-1	TRBJ1-4	-	-
TGTGCCAGCAGCTTCCGGCAGACATACAATGAGCAGTTCTTC	CASSFRQTYNEQFF	TRBV7-9	TRBJ2-1	-	-
TGTGCTAGTGATGGCAGGGGCACAGATACGCAGTATTTT	CASDGRGTDTQYF	TRBV12-5	TRBJ2-3	-	-
TGTGCCAGCAAGGGCACTCAAGCTTTCTTT	CASKGTQAFF	TRBV2	TRBJ1-1	-	-
TGTGCCAGCAGACCCTATGGGTCTGGCTACACCTTC	CASRPYGSGYTF	TRBV12-3/TRBV12-4	TRBJ1-2	-	-
TGTGCCAGCAGTGAATTTGAAGAACCTGGCTACACCTTC	CASSEFEEPGYTF	TRBV25-1	TRBJ1-2	-	once
TGTGCCAGCAGTTTAGGTAGCAATCAGCCCCAGCATTTT	CASSLGSNQPQHF	TRBV27	TRBJ1-5	-	few
TGTGCCATCAGTGAAGACGGGACAGACACTGAAGCTTTCTTT	CAISEDGTDTEAFF	TRBV10-3	TRBJ1-1	TRBD1	-
TGTGCCTGGAGTGTCACAGGGCGTCAAGCTAACTATGGCTACACCTTC	CAWSVTGRQANYGYTF	TRBV30	TRBJ1-2	-	-
TGTGCCAGCAGCACCTCGGACTCCGGCTATGGCTACACCTTC	CASSTSDSGYGYTF	TRBV9	TRBJ1-2	-	-
TGTGCCAGCAGCGTAGGGGCGGACAGTCAAACTGAAGCTTTCTTT	CASSVGADSQTEAFF	TRBV9	TRBJ1-1	-	-
TGTGCCAGTAGTCCCCTGGGGGAAAAACTGTTTTTT	CASSPLGEKLFF	TRBV19	TRBJ1-4	-	-
TGCGCCAGCAGCCCCGGACAGGGGGGATCACCCCTCCACTTT	CASSPGQGGSPLHF	TRBV5-1	TRBJ1-6	TRBD1	-
TGCGCCAGCAGCCTTCACGGGGGGCAGGCGCCCGAAGAGACCCAGTACTTC	CASSLHGGQAPEETQYF	TRBV5-1	TRBJ2-5	-	-
TGTGCCATCAGCCGGGACAGGGGAGCCAAAAACATTCAGTACTTC	CAISRDRGAKNIQYF	TRBV2	TRBJ2-4	TRBD1	-
TGTGCCAGCAGGGTGACAGTGAACACTGAAGCTTTCTTT	CASRVTVNTEAFF	TRBV6-5	TRBJ1-1	-	-
TGTGCCAGCAGCCCCACTCGCTACAATGAGCAGTTCTTC	CASSPTRYNEQFF	TRBV11-2	TRBJ2-1	-	-
TGTGCCAGCAGATGGGGGGATGTAAGCACCGGGGAGCTGTTTTTT	CASRWGDVSTGELFF	TRBV2	TRBJ2-2	-	-
TGTGCCACCGTACAGGGAGCTGATAATTCACCCCTCCACTTT	CATVQGADNSPLHF	TRBV28	TRBJ1-6	-	-
TGCGCCAGCAGCTTTAACGGGGGGACCTACGGAGCCAAAAACATTCAGTACTTC	CASSFNGGTYGAKNIQYF	TRBV5-1	TRBJ2-4	TRBD2	once
TGCGCCAGCAGCCGTACAGGGAACACTGAAGCTTTCTTT	CASSRTGNTEAFF	TRBV5-1	TRBJ1-1	-	-
TGTGCCAGCGGGGAAGCCCGACAGTCTGGGACTGAAGCTTTCTTT	CASGEARQSGTEAFF	TRBV6-6	TRBJ1-1	-	-
TGTGCCACCCTTTTCCATGAGCAGTTCTTC	CATLFHEQFF	TRBV19	TRBJ2-1	-	-
TGTGCCAGCAGTTACCTTGCCCAGAACTATGGCTACACCTTC	CASSYLAQNYGYTF	TRBV6-2/TRBV6-3	TRBJ1-2	-	-
TGTGCCAGCAGTGTGCTCGGTCGGATAGATAGCAATCAGCCCCAGCATTTT	CASSVLGRIDSNQPQHF	TRBV2	TRBJ1-5	-	-
TGTGCCAGCAGCCAGGGGGCGGGAAGCTCCTACGAGCAGTACTTC	CASSQGAGSSYEQYF	TRBV7-2	TRBJ2-7	TRBD1	-
TGCGCCAGCAGCCAAGATGGTGACATCGGCACAGATACGCAGTATTTT	CASSQDGDIGTDTQYF	TRBV4-1	TRBJ2-3	-	-